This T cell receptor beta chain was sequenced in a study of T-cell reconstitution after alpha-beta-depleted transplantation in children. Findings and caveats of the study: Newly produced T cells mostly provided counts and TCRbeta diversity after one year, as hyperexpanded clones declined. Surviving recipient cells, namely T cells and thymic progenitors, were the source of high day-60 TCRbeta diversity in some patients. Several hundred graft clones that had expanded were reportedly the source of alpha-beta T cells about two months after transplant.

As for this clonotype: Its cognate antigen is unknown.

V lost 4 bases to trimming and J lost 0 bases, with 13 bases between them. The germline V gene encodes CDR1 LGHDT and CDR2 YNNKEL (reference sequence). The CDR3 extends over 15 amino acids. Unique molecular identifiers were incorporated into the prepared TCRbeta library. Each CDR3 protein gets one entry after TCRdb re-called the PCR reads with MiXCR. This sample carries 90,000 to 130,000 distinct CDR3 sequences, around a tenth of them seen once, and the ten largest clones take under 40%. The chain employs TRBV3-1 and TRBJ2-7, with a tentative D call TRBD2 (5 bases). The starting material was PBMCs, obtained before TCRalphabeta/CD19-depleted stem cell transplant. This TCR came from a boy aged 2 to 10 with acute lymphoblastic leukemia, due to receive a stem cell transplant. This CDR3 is CASSPPGGPSYEQYF. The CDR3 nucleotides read TGTGCCAGCAGCCCCCCAGGCGGGCCCTCCTACGAGCAGTACTTC.